The 21 T cell receptor beta chains below all came from one sample that was sequenced in a study of immune evolution from preneoplasia to lung adenocarcinoma. Here immunoSEQ multiplex PCR was the method, and the copy in TCRdb shows in-frame clones only, minus some. Among over 6,500 clones listed, over 75% were seen once. The sample consisted of FFPE adjacent normal lung tissue. The receptors stem from a person between 70 and 80 years old with lung adenocarcinoma.

The chain is built from TRBV7-8 and TRBJ1-3; D uncertain. This CDR3 is 15 amino acids long. The germline CDR1 and CDR2 sequences are SGHVS and FQNEAQ. Trimming left V 4 bases short and J 0 bases short, with 10 bases between. The CDR3 DNA follows: TGTGCCAGCAGCTCTAACGCCCCCTCTGGAAACACCATATATTTT. Its translation is CASSSNAPSGNTIYF. Complete variable domain (other parts from reference TRBV7-8 and TRBJ1-3): GAGVSQSPRYKVAKRGQDVALRCDPISGHVSLFWYQQALGQGPEFLTYFQNEAQLDKSGLPSDRFFAERPEGSVSTLKIQRTQQEDSAVYLCASSSNAPSGNTIYFGEGSWLTVV.

By share, this clone ranks as medium-sized. Relative to the germline gene, one junction end is altered; a read error may explain this. The genes are TRBV28 and TRBJ1-1; unclear D gene. The CDR3 runs 13 residues. From germline, CDR1 is MDHEN and CDR2 SYDVKM. The CDR3 DNA reads as TGTGCCAGCAGTTTGGGTCGGACTACTGCAGCTTTCTTT. Translating gives CASSLGRTTAAFF.

The chain recombines TRBV2 with TRBJ2-2, with TRBD2 identical over 8 bases. CDR3 size: 14 residues. The V segment lost 4 bases and the J segment 5 bases; nucleotides outside the gene matches: 3. From germline, CDR1 is SNHLY and CDR2 FYNNEI. The CDR3, as DNA: TGTGCCAGCAGTGTAGAGCGGGAGACCGGGGAGCTGTTTTTT. Translating gives CASSVERETGELFF.

The chain carries TRBV30 and TRBJ2-7, with a possible D match to TRBD1 (6 bases). This CDR3 comprises 13 residues. Germline V gives CDR1 GTSNPN, CDR2 SVGIG (reference sequence). Deletions cut 7 bases from V and 2 bases from J, with 15 bases between. CDR3 in DNA: TGTGCCTCAAGCAGGACAGTGCCCTACGAGCAGTACTTC. It specifies CASSRTVPYEQYF.

The chain links TRBV28 to TRBJ1-1; D possibly corresponds to TRBD1 (5 bases). The CDR3 extends over 16 amino acids. Trimming took off 1 base at V and 7 bases at J, with 19 bases between the two ends. Germline V gene lookup returns CDR1 MDHEN and CDR2 SYDVKM. Written as DNA, the CDR3 is TGTGCCAGCAGTTTATCGTACTCGACCAGGGCGGATGAAGCTTTCTTT. It codes for CASSLSYSTRADEAFF.

V usage is TRBV27 and J usage is TRBJ1-3; 7 bases align to TRBD1. J gave up 1 base and V 6 bases, and 9 bases lay outside the gene matches. CDR1 is MNHEY, CDR2 SMNVEV, per germline (reference sequence). The CDR3 length is 16 residues. DNA for the CDR3: TGTGCCAGCAGGCCTACAGGGGCCGGATCTGGAAACACCATATATTTT. It codes for CASRPTGAGSGNTIYF.

This chain connects TRBV6-5 to TRBJ1-1; the D gene is possibly TRBD1 (6 bases). The CDR3 has 14 amino acids. Per the germline V gene, CDR1 is MNHEY and CDR2 is SVGAGI. V gave up 6 bases and J gave up 1 base, with 12 bases separating them. This chain's CDR3 is CASSLETGNTEAFF. As DNA, the CDR3 is TGTGCCAGCAGCCTCGAGACAGGGAACACTGAAGCTTTCTTT.

The V and J genes are TRBV4-2 and TRBJ2-5; TRBD1 is a possible D gene (5 bases). Trimming cost V 5 bases and J 1 base, with 11 bases left between them. Germline CDR1 LGHNA, CDR2 YNFKEQ. The CDR3 loop spans 14 amino acids. For the CDR3, the DNA is TGTGCCAGCAGCGAAGGACACTCCCAAGAGACCCAGTACTTC. It translates to CASSEGHSQETQYF.

This chain connects TRBV10-3 to TRBJ2-7; either TRBD1 or TRBD2 may fit D (5 bases each). V lost 4 bases and J lost 2, with 15 bases in between. The V gene's germline CDR1 is ENHRY and CDR2 SYGVKD. This CDR3 region has 15 residues. The CDR3 reads CAISGAGTLTYEQYF. The CDR3 bases are TGTGCCATCAGTGGGGCCGGGACCTTAACCTACGAGCAGTACTTC.

In this sample, this clone turned up a few times. The chain is built from TRBV5-4 and TRBJ1-2; possible D gene TRBD1, 5 bases. The CDR3 has 14 residues. The germline gives CDR1 SGHNT, CDR2 YYREEE (reference sequence). Trimming took 0 bases from V and 8 from J, leaving 14 bases between them. The CDR3 DNA sequence: TGTGCCAGCAGCTTGGACAGGAATCTACACGGCTACACCTTC. It codes for CASSLDRNLHGYTF.

V gene TRBV28 combines with J gene TRBJ2-7; TRBD1 is a possible D gene (6 bases). The length of the CDR3 is 14 residues. Germline CDR1 MDHEN, CDR2 SYDVKM. The V end was cut by 2 bases, the J end by 2 bases, with 10 bases between. Here the CDR3 reads CASSLGGHTYEQYF. In nucleotides, the CDR3 is TGTGCCAGCAGTTTAGGGGGACACACCTACGAGCAGTACTTC.

The chain carries TRBV5-1 and TRBJ2-3; D unclear. Per the germline V gene, CDR1 is SGHRS and CDR2 is YFSETQ. The CDR3 extends over 13 amino acids. With 4 bases removed from V and 2 bases from J, the gap between germline ends came to 8 bases. CDR3 nucleotide sequence: TGCGCCAGCAGCCGCGTGCTCACAGATACGCAGTATTTT. Translation: CASSRVLTDTQYF.

The rearrangement uses TRBV23-1 and TRBJ1-1; a weak D match, TRBD1 (5 bases). TRBV23-1 is an ORF; its function is uncertain. The ends were cut back, 2 bases at V and 3 bases at J, with 10 bases in the middle. There are 14 residues in the CDR3. The CDR3 region is CASSQLPRDTEAFF. The DNA for the CDR3 is TGCGCCAGCAGTCAACTCCCCAGGGACACTGAAGCTTTCTTT.

The J gene is TRBJ2-3, the V gene TRBV21-1; TRBD2 was called by the table and not checked on the DNA. TRBV21-1 is assigned pseudogene status. CDR3 length: 14 amino acids. CDR3 coding DNA: TGTGCCAGCAGCAAGGGTCCGGGGAGAGATACGCAGTATTTT. This sequence encodes CASSKGPGRDTQYF.

This clone has only one observation. V and J are TRBV2 and TRBJ2-3; D not certain. Trimming removed 7 bases at V and 4 bases at J, with 3 bases between. The CDR3 runs 10 residues. The germline V gene has CDR1 SNHLY and CDR2 FYNNEI. The CDR3 reads CASNPDTQYF. The CDR3 DNA reads TGTGCCAGCAATCCAGATACGCAGTATTTT.

V gene TRBV2 combines with J gene TRBJ2-2, with TRBD2 as a possible D gene (6 bases). This CDR3 contains 15 residues. V lost 4 bases and J 6 bases, leaving 15 bases between the germline ends. Germline-derived CDR1 and CDR2 are SNHLY and FYNNEI. The CDR3 sequence is CASSASVGGSGELFF. The CDR3 DNA sequence: TGTGCCAGCAGTGCCTCGGTAGGAGGGTCCGGGGAGCTGTTTTTT.

The CDR3 loop is CASSGRDRANSNTEAFF. The DNA for the CDR3 is TGTGCCAGCAGTGGCCGGGACAGGGCAAACTCAAACACTGAAGCTTTCTTT. V is TRBV6-4 and J is TRBJ1-1, with 9 bases matching TRBD1. Losses at the gene ends were 4 bases for V and 2 bases for J; bases not matched to a gene: 11. The CDR3 runs 17 residues. Germline V gene lookup returns CDR1 MRHNA and CDR2 SNTAGT.

This rearrangement joins TRBV29-1 to TRBJ1-3; D might be TRBD1 (6 bases). Trimming took 8 bases from V and 2 from J, leaving 13 bases between them. The CDR3 has 13 residues. Per the germline V gene, CDR1 is SQVTM and CDR2 is ANQGSEA. CDR3 DNA sequence: TGCAGCAGCCGGGACACTACTGGAAACACCATATATTTT. This gives the protein CSSRDTTGNTIYF.

The J gene is TRBJ1-1, the V gene TRBV27; D is uncertain. From germline, CDR1 is MNHEY and CDR2 SMNVEV (reference sequence). Between the trimmed V and J ends, which lost 6 bases and 2 bases, there was a span of 10 bases. The CDR3 covers 13 residues. For the CDR3, the DNA is TGTGCCAGCAGAGGGAGTTCAAACACTGAAGCTTTCTTT. This gives the protein CASRGSSNTEAFF.

The CDR3 protein is CASSLSKGTGRLQPYEQYF. In DNA, the CDR3 is TGTGCCAGCAGCTTAAGTAAAGGGACAGGGAGATTACAACCCTACGAGCAGTACTTC. The chain joins TRBV11-3 to TRBJ2-7; 9 positions agree with TRBD1. Germline CDR1 SGHNT, CDR2 YENEEA. V shed 2 bases, J shed 2 bases, and the junction held 16 bases outside the gene matches. This CDR3 has 19 amino acids.

The chain links TRBV7-6 to TRBJ2-6, with D hard to call. The CDR3 runs 15 residues. Germline CDR1 SGHVS, CDR2 FNYEAQ. Trimming took off 5 bases at V and 0 bases at J, with 8 bases between the two ends. The CDR3 region has the DNA TGTGCCAGCAGCCCCCTGTTCTCTGGGGCCAACGTCCTGACTTTC. It translates to CASSPLFSGANVLTF.